This T cell receptor beta chain was documented in a study of glioma-infiltrating T cells after dendritic cell vaccination. Study-wide context: Dendritic cell vaccination trial patients had either newly diagnosed or recurrent glioblastoma.

This table comes from immunoSEQ multiplex PCR, and its TCRdb copy is limited to in-frame clones, with some not included. The table has around 87,000 clones, 80% to 85% seen once. Study findings and constraints: TCR clonality showed no direct relationship with survival.

The CDR3 contains 16 residues. Germline CDR1 is SNHLY and CDR2 is FYNNEI. V shed 6 bases and J 3 bases; nucleotides not matched to a gene: 10. Described time point: after dendritic cell vaccination, including at tumor progression/relapse. Concerning this clone: Its matching antigen is unknown.

The chain links TRBV2 to TRBJ2-3; TRBD1 matches at 9 bases. The TCR originated in a human donor with glioblastoma. The specimen was blood, collected after dendritic cell vaccination. The DNA of the CDR3 is TGTGCCAGCAGCCACGACAGGGGGGTTTCGACAGATACGCAGTATTTT. Its protein product is CASSHDRGVSTDTQYF.